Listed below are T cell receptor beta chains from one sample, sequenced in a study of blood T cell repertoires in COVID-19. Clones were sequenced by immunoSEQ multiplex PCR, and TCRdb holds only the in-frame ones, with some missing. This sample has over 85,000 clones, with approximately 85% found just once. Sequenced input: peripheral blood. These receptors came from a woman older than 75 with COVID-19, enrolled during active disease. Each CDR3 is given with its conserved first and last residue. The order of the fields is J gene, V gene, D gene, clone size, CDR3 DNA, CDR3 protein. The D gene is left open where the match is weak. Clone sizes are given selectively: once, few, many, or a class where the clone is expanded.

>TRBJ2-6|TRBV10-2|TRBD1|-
TGCGCCAGCAGGACGGGACAGGGGAGGGCGTTTGGGGCCAACGTCCTGACTTTC
CASRTGQGRAFGANVLTF
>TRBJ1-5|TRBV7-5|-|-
TGTGCCCAACCGGGGGGGCCGGGGCTTTTTCGCAATCAGCCCCAGCATTTT
CAQPGGPGLFRNQPQHF
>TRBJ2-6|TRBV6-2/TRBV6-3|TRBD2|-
TGTGCCAGCAGTTACACGCTAGCGGTCGGGGCCAACGTCCTGACTTTC
CASSYTLAVGANVLTF
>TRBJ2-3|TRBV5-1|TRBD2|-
TGCGCCAGCTTCGGACTAGCGGAGCTCAGCACAGATACGCAGTATTTT
CASFGLAELSTDTQYF
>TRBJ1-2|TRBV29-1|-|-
TGCAGCGTTGAGAGAGGCCCAGGGGGCTACACCTTC
CSVERGPGGYTF
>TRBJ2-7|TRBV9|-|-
TGTGCCAGCAGCCGACAGCCCGTCTACGAGCAGTACTTC
CASSRQPVYEQYF
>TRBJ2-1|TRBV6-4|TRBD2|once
TGTGCCAGCAGTGACTTAGCGGGAGTAAATGAGCAGTTCTTC
CASSDLAGVNEQFF
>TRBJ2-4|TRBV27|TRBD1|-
TGTGCCAGCAGCCCCGGACAGGGACTAGCCAAAAACATTCAGTACTTC
CASSPGQGLAKNIQYF
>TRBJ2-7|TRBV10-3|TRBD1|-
TGTGCCATCAGCGGGACAGCCTACGAGCAGTACTTC
CAISGTAYEQYF
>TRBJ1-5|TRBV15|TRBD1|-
TGTGCCACCAGCAGAGGACAGGGTTTCATGAATTTT
CATSRGQGFMNF
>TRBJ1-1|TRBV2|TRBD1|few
TGTGCCAGCAGCCTACAGGGGGAGACTGAAGCTTTCTTT
CASSLQGETEAFF
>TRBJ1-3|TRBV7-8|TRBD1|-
TGTGCCAGCAGTTACAGGGGATCCGGAAACACCATATATTTT
CASSYRGSGNTIYF
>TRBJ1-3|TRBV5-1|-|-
TGCGCCAGCAGCCCGGGGGGGGGCACTGGAAACACCATATATTTT
CASSPGGGTGNTIYF
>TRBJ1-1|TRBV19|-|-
TGTGCCAGTAGTACGCAGGCGGGGGGAGGCACTGAAGCTTTCTTT
CASSTQAGGGTEAFF
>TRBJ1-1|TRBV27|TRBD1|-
TGTGCCAGCAGTTTATTAGACAGGGGGAACACTGAAGCTTTCTTT
CASSLLDRGNTEAFF
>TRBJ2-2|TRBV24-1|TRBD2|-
TGTGCCACCAGTCCGGGACTAGCGGGAGGAGTTGTATTAGGCACCGGGGAGCTGTTTTTT
CATSPGLAGGVVLGTGELFF
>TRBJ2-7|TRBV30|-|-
TGTGCCTGGAGTGTAGGTCTTGCAGACGGGGAAGAGCAGTACTTC
CAWSVGLADGEEQYF
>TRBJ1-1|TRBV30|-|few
TGTGCCTGGAGGGCAGGGCTCATGAACACTGAAGCTTTCTTT
CAWRAGLMNTEAFF
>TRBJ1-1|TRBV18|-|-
TGTGCCAGCTCCCCTGGCAGGAACACTGAAGCTTTCTTT
CASSPGRNTEAFF
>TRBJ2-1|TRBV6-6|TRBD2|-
TGTGCCAGCAGCCCAACTCGCGGACTAGCGGGAGGTTTCAGCTCCTACAATGAGCAGTTCTTC
CASSPTRGLAGGFSSYNEQFF
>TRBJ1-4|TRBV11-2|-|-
TGTGCCAGCAGCCCAAGAGGGATGGAGTCGGGTGAAAAACTGTTTTTT
CASSPRGMESGEKLFF
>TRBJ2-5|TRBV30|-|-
TGTGCCTGGATCGGACAGTTCCAAGAGACCCAGTACTTC
CAWIGQFQETQYF
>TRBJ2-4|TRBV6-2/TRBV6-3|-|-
TGTGCCAGCAGTCACCCAGGGATTCGCCCCCAAAACATTCAGTACTTC
CASSHPGIRPQNIQYF
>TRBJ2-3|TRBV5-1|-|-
TGCGCCAGCACCCTTAGCGGTAGCACAGATACGCAGTATTTT
CASTLSGSTDTQYF
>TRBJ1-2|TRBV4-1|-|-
TGCGCCAGCAGCCAAGGAGAGCAGGGGACCTACTATGGCTACACCTTC
CASSQGEQGTYYGYTF
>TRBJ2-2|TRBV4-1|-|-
TGCGCCAGCAGGCAACAGGGATTAGTGGCCGGGGAGCTGTTTTTT
CASRQQGLVAGELFF
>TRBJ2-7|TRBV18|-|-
TGTGCCAGCTCACCCAAGCACGAATACGAGCAGTACTTC
CASSPKHEYEQYF
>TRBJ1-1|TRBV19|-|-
TGTGCCAGTAGTACCGTAAGGGGTGGGAACACTGAAGCTTTCTTT
CASSTVRGGNTEAFF
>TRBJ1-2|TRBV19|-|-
TGTGCCAGTAGTCCGGGCTATGGCTACACCTTC
CASSPGYGYTF
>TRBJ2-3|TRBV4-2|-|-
TGTGCCAGCAGCCAAGACGGGGTGTGGGGATCCGATACGCAGTATTTT
CASSQDGVWGSDTQYF
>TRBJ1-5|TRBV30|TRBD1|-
TGTGCCTGGAGTGCAGGGGGCCGTCAGCCCCAGCATTTT
CAWSAGGRQPQHF
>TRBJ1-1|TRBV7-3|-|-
TGTGCCAGCAGCTTACGTCGACAGATGAACACTGAAGCTTTCTTT
CASSLRRQMNTEAFF
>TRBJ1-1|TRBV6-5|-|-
TGTGCCAGCACCGACGGGTTTAGAACTGAAGCTTTCTTT
CASTDGFRTEAFF